This passage covers 5 T cell receptor beta chains from one sample sequenced in a study of blood T cell repertoires in COVID-19. The table came from immunoSEQ multiplex PCR; TCRdb's copy has only in-frame clones and leaves some out. This sample has a few hundred thousand clones, with 75% to 90% found just once. Sample: PBMCs or T cells enriched from blood (not recorded which). These receptors originate from a woman aged 45-59 years who had recovered from COVID-19.

The chain carries TRBV28 and TRBJ2-7; the D is unclear. The V gene's germline CDR1 is MDHEN and CDR2 SYDVKM. CDR3 length: 16 amino acids. With 3 bases removed from V and 2 bases from J, the gap between germline ends came to 17 bases. CDR3 nucleotides: TGTGCCAGCAGTTTTAACACTGGAGTGGTTACCTACGAGCAGTACTTC. Translated, it gives CASSFNTGVVTYEQYF.

V gene TRBV18 combines with J gene TRBJ2-4, with D maybe TRBD2 (5 bases). Germline V CDR1 and CDR2: KGHSH, LQKENI. The CDR3 covers 13 residues. Trimming removed 2 bases at V and 6 bases at J, with 8 bases between. CDR3 DNA sequence: TGTGCCAGCTCACCAGTAAGCGGAAACATTCAGTACTTC. This codes for CASSPVSGNIQYF.

The CDR3 reads CASSSYGGVNEQYF. CDR3 bases: TGTGCCAGCAGCTCGTACGGGGGGGTCAACGAGCAGTACTTC. The genes are TRBV7-2 and TRBJ2-7, with TRBD2 matching 8 bases. Trimming removed 4 bases from V and 5 bases from J; junction bases left unmatched: 7. In germline, CDR1 is SGHTA, CDR2 FQGNSA. The CDR3 is made up of 14 amino acids.

J is TRBJ1-2 and V is TRBV9, with D hard to call. The CDR3 has 13 residues. Germline values: CDR1 SGDLS, CDR2 YYNGEE. Between the trimmed V and J ends, which lost 4 bases and 8 bases, there was a span of 15 bases. The CDR3 DNA follows: TGTGCCAGCAGCCCAGCCGGGAGAGCGGGCTACACCTTC. Amino acids: CASSPAGRAGYTF.

The V and J genes are TRBV30 and TRBJ2-7, with D possibly matching TRBD1 (6 bases). The CDR3 consists of 13 residues. Trimming stripped 1 base from V and 2 bases from J, with 9 bases between. CDR1 is GTSNPN, CDR2 SVGIG, per germline (reference sequence). CDR3 residues: CAWSADSAYEQYF. As DNA, the CDR3 is TGTGCCTGGAGTGCGGACAGCGCCTACGAGCAGTACTTC. Full variable domain (missing parts from reference TRBV30 and TRBJ2-7): SQTIHQWPATLVQPVGSPLSLECTVEGTSNPNLYWYRQAAGRGLQLLFYSVGIGQISSEVPQNLSASRPQDRQFILSSKKLLLSDSGFYLCAWSADSAYEQYFGPGTRLTVT.